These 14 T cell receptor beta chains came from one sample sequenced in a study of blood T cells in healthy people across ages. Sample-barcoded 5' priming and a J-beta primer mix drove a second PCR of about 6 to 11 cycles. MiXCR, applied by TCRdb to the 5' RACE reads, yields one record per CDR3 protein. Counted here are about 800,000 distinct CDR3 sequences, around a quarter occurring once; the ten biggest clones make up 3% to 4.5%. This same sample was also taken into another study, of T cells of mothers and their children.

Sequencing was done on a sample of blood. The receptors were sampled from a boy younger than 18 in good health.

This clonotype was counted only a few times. CDR3 in amino acids: CASSFAGKSYNEQFF. CDR3 coding DNA: TGTGCCAGCAGTTTCGCCGGGAAGTCCTACAATGAGCAGTTCTTC. The V and J genes are TRBV28 and TRBJ2-1, with D possibly matching TRBD2 (5 bases). Germline CDR1 is MDHEN and CDR2 is SYDVKM. V shed 3 bases and J shed 1 base, with 10 bases lying between them. The CDR3 length is 15 residues.

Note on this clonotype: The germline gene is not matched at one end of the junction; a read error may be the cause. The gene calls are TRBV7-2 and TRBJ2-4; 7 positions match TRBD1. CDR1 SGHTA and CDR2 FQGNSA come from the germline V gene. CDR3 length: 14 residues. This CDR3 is CASSPGQPKDIQYF. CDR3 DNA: TGTGCCAGCAGCCCGGGACAGCCCAAAGACATTCAGTACTTC.

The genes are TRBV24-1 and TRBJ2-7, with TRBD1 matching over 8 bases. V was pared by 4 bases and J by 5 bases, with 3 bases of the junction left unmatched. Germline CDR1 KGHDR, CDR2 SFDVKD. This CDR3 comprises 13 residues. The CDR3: CATSEDRGHEQYF. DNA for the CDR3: TGTGCCACCAGTGAAGACAGGGGCCACGAGCAGTACTTC.

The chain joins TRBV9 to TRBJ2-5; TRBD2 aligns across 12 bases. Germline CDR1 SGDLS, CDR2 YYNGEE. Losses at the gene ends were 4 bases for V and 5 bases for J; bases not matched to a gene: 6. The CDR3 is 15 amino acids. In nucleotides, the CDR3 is TGTGCCAGCAGCCCTAGCGGGGGGGCCCGGGAGACCCAGTACTTC. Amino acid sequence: CASSPSGGARETQYF. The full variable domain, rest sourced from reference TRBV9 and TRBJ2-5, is DSGVTQTPKHLITATGQRVTLRCSPRSGDLSVYWYQQSLDQGLQFLIQYYNGEERAKGNILERFSAQQFPDLHSELNLSSLELGDSALYFCASSPSGGARETQYFGPGTRLLVL.

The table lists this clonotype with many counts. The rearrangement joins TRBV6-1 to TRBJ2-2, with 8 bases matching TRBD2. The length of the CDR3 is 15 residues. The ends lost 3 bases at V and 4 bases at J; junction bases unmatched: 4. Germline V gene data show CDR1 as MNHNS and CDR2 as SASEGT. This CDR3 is CASSEVGGATGELFF. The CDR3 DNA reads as TGTGCCAGCAGTGAGGTCGGGGGGGCCACCGGGGAGCTGTTTTTT.

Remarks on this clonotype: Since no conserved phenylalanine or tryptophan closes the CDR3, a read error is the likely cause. CDR3 nucleotides: TGTGCCAGCAGGAGGGGGACAGTCCCAACAGCGGGCTACGAGCAGTACCTC. This translates into CASRRGTVPTAGYEQYL. The chain is built from TRBV6-1 and TRBJ2-7; possibly TRBD1 for D (7 bases). Germline V lookup: CDR1 MNHNS, CDR2 SASEGT. V was shortened by 6 bases and J by 3 bases, with 24 bases between the two germline ends. This CDR3 region has 17 residues.

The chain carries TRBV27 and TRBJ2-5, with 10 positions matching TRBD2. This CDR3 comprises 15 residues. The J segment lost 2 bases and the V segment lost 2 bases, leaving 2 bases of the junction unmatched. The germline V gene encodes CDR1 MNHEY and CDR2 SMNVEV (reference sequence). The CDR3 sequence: CASSLSGRGQETQYF. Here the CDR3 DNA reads TGTGCCAGCAGTTTAAGCGGGAGGGGTCAAGAGACCCAGTACTTC.

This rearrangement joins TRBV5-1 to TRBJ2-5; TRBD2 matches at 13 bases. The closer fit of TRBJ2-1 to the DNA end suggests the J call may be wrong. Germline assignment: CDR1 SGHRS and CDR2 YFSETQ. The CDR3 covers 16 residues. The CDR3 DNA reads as TGCGCCAGCAGCCAGGGACTAGCGGGGATCTACAATGAGCAGTTCTTC. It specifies CASSQGLAGIYNEQFF.

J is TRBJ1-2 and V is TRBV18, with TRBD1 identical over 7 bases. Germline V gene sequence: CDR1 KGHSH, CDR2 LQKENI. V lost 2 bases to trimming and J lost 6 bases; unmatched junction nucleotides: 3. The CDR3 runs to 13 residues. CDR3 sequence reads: CASSPYTGDGYTF. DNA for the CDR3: TGTGCCAGCTCACCATACACAGGGGATGGCTACACCTTC.

This chain's CDR3 is CASSPMGQVNTEAFF. In nucleotides, the CDR3 is TGCGCCAGCAGCCCGATGGGGCAAGTGAACACTGAAGCTTTCTTT. The rearrangement links TRBV4-1 to TRBJ1-1, with D tentatively TRBD1 (5 bases). The CDR3 has 15 residues. Trimming removed 4 bases at V and 0 bases at J, with 12 bases between. Germline V gene lookup returns CDR1 MGHRA and CDR2 YSYEKL.

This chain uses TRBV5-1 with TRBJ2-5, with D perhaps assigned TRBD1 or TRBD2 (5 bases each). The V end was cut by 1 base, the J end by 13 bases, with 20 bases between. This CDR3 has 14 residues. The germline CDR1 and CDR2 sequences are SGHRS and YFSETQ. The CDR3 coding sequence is TGCGCCAGCAGCTTGTTTACAGGAGGCCACGAGCGGTACTTC. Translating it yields CASSLFTGGHERYF.

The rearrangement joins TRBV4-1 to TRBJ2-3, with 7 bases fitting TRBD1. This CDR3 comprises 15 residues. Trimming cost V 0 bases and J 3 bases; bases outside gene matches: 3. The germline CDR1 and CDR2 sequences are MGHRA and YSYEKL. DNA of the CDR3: TGCGCCAGCAGCCAAGAGGGACAGCCAACAGATACGCAGTATTTT. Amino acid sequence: CASSQEGQPTDTQYF.

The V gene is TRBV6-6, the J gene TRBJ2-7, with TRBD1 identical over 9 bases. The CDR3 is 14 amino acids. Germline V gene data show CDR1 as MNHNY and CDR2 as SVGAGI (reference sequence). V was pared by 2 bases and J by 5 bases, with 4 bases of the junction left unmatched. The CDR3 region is CASSYRDRADEQYF. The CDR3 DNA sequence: TGTGCCAGCAGTTACAGGGACAGGGCGGACGAGCAGTACTTC.

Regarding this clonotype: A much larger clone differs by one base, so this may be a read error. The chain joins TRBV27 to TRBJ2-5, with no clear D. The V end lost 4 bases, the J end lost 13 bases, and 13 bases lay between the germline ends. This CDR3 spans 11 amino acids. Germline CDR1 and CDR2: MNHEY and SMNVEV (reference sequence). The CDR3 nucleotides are TGTGCCAGCAGTTCCACCTACGAGCTGTACTTC. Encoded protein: CASSSTYELYF.